The 2 T cell receptor beta chains given below trace back to one sample, sequenced in a study of hypomethylating agent response in myelodysplastic syndrome. Using immunoSEQ multiplex PCR, the repertoire was profiled, and TCRdb retains in-frame clones only, with some absent. The sample shows approximately 6,000 clones, approximately 90% of them seen only once. The sequenced sample was bone marrow, obtained before or after starting hypomethylating agent treatment for myelodysplastic syndrome (not recorded which). Receptors originate from a human donor with myelodysplastic syndrome.

CDR3 bases: TGCGCCAGCAGCCCAAGGACGGACACCGGGGAGCTGTTTTTT. It codes for CASSPRTDTGELFF. V gene TRBV4-3 combines with J gene TRBJ2-2; unclear D gene. V was cut by 4 bases and J by 3 bases, with 9 bases left in between. The CDR3 runs 14 residues. From germline, CDR1 is LGHNA and CDR2 YSLEER.

The chain combines TRBV21-1 with TRBJ1-6. TRBV21-1 corresponds to a pseudogene. The CDR3 is made up of 11 amino acids. This CDR3 reads CASNEGGFLHF. The CDR3 bases are TGTGCCAGCAACGAAGGAGGGTTCCTCCACTTT.